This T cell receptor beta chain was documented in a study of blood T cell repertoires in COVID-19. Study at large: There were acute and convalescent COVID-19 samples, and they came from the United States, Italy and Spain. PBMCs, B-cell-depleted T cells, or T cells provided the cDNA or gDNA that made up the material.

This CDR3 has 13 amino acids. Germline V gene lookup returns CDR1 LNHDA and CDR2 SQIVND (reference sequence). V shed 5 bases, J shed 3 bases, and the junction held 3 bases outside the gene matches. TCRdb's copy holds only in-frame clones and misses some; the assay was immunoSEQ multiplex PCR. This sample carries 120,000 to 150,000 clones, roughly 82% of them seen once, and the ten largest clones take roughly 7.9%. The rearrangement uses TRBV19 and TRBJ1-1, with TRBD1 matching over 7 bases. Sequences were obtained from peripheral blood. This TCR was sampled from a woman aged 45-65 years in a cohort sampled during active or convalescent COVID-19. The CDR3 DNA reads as TGTGCCAGTAGTTCTCAGGGGGACACTGAAGCTTTCTTT. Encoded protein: CASSSQGDTEAFF.